These T cell receptor beta chains were read from a single sample in a study of blood T cell repertoires in COVID-19. The data were produced by immunoSEQ multiplex PCR, yet TCRdb's version contains in-frame clones alone and is incomplete. The sample contains approximately 210,000 clones, around four fifths of which appear only once. The sequenced sample was peripheral blood. All receptors come from a woman between 45 and 65 years old with active or convalescent COVID-19. CDR3s include the opening cysteine and the closing phenylalanine or tryptophan. D genes are given only for firm matches. A row's size may be missing; if present it is once, few, many or a size class.

DNA,CDR3,D,J,V,size
TGTGCCAGCAGCCGGGGTGCGGGACAGGGGTATTCACCCCTCCACTTT,CASSRGAGQGYSPLHF,TRBD1,TRBJ1-6,TRBV3-1/TRBV3-2,.
TGCGCCAGCAGCACCGGGACAGGGGGCGGTTATGGCTACACCTTC,CASSTGTGGGYGYTF,TRBD1,TRBJ1-2,TRBV5-1,many
TGTGCCACCAGTGAATCACAGGGGGCTAATGAAAAACTGTTTTTT,CATSESQGANEKLFF,TRBD1,TRBJ1-4,TRBV24-1,.
TGCGCCAGCAGCTTGTCAACAGGGTATCAGCCCCAGCATTTT,CASSLSTGYQPQHF,.,TRBJ1-5,TRBV5-1,once
TGTGCCAGCAGACAGCTACAGGCCGGAAGTCAGCCCCAGCATTTT,CASRQLQAGSQPQHF,.,TRBJ1-5,TRBV6-5,few
TGTGCCAGCAGCAGACCCGGGACAGGGGGCACTGAAGCTTTCTTT,CASSRPGTGGTEAFF,TRBD1,TRBJ1-1,TRBV5-4,few
TGCGCCAGCAGACTCGGACACTCCATTCCCATGAACACTGAAGCTTTCTTT,CASRLGHSIPMNTEAFF,.,TRBJ1-1,TRBV4-1,.
TGTGCCAGCAGTCCCCTCGGAGAAAACGAGCAGTACTTC,CASSPLGENEQYF,.,TRBJ2-7,TRBV6-6,.
TGCGCCAGCAGCTCCGGGACAGGGAATGAAAAACTGTTTTTT,CASSSGTGNEKLFF,TRBD1,TRBJ1-4,TRBV5-1,few
TGTGCCACCAGTCCGGGGGGTAACTATGGCTACACCTTC,CATSPGGNYGYTF,.,TRBJ1-2,TRBV24-1,.
TGTGCCAGCAGCTTAGAGGTAGCGGACAATGAGCAGTTCTTC,CASSLEVADNEQFF,.,TRBJ2-1,TRBV7-2,.
TGTGCCAGTAGGCTGCGGGAGACCAATCAGCCCCAGCATTTT,CASRLRETNQPQHF,.,TRBJ1-5,TRBV19,once
TGTGCCAGTAGTATAGTGGCGGGACAGGGACATCAGCCCCAGCATTTT,CASSIVAGQGHQPQHF,TRBD1,TRBJ1-5,TRBV19,.
TGCGCCAGCAGCCGCGGCGGGACTAGCGACGAGCAGTACTTC,CASSRGGTSDEQYF,TRBD2,TRBJ2-7,TRBV5-1,.
TGTGCCAGCAGTGAGGAGAGCGGGGGGGGAGCAGATACGCAGTATTTT,CASSEESGGGADTQYF,TRBD2,TRBJ2-3,TRBV6-1,few
TGTGCCAGCAGCCCGACGGGGAACACTGAAGCTTTCTTT,CASSPTGNTEAFF,.,TRBJ1-1,TRBV3-1/TRBV3-2,.
TGTGCCAGCTCACCCGACAGGGGATCCAAGGATCAGCCCCAGCATTTT,CASSPDRGSKDQPQHF,TRBD1,TRBJ1-5,TRBV18,.
TGTGCCAGCAGCTTAGCGCGCAGGGGGCCTAGCAATCAGCCCCAGCATTTT,CASSLARRGPSNQPQHF,TRBD1,TRBJ1-5,TRBV11-3,.
TGTGCCAGCAGCCCGAGCGGGAGCCTAACTAACTATGGCTACACCTTC,CASSPSGSLTNYGYTF,.,TRBJ1-2,TRBV5-4,.
TGTGCCAGCAGGACGGGGGGGCGACAAGATACGCAGTATTTT,CASRTGGRQDTQYF,TRBD2,TRBJ2-3,TRBV2,.
TGTGCCAGCAGCTTATGGCGGGGGGGCACAGATACGCAGTATTTT,CASSLWRGGTDTQYF,TRBD2,TRBJ2-3,TRBV7-6,few
TGTGCCAGCAGTCCCTCCAGGGGGGTTGGTGAGTCACCCCTCCACTTT,CASSPSRGVGESPLHF,TRBD1,TRBJ1-6,TRBV28,few
TGTGCCAGCAGGCCGGAGGGGGCGAACTATGGCTACACCTTC,CASRPEGANYGYTF,TRBD1,TRBJ1-2,TRBV2,few
TGCGCCAGCAGTCCGGGACAACTCTATGGCTACACCTTC,CASSPGQLYGYTF,.,TRBJ1-2,TRBV10-1,.
TGTGCCAGCAGCCAAGGACAGACCTCTGGAAACACCATATATTTT,CASSQGQTSGNTIYF,.,TRBJ1-3,TRBV4-2,few
TGTGCCAGCGGACGGGGGACCCAGCCGGCTTTCTTT,CASGRGTQPAFF,.,TRBJ1-1,TRBV18,.
TGTGCCAGCAGCTTAGACATCACAGGGGGAGAGACCCAGTACTTC,CASSLDITGGETQYF,TRBD1,TRBJ2-5,TRBV7-9,.
TGTGCCTGGAGTGCAGGGGGGAGCCAGCCCCAGCATTTT,CAWSAGGSQPQHF,TRBD1,TRBJ1-5,TRBV30,few
TGTGCCAGCACAGTGGCAGGTCGAGTCGGCTACACCTTC,CASTVAGRVGYTF,.,TRBJ1-2,TRBV12-3/TRBV12-4,.
TGTGCCAGTAGTATCCCGACAGGATCTTCCTACAATGAGCAGTTCTTC,CASSIPTGSSYNEQFF,.,TRBJ2-1,TRBV19,.
TGTGCCAGCTCACCTACTTCTTATCTAGTGGCAACAGATACGCAGTATTTT,CASSPTSYLVATDTQYF,.,TRBJ2-3,TRBV18,.
TGTGCCAGCAGTTTAGGTCTGGGGACAGGGTTTGAGCAGTTCTTC,CASSLGLGTGFEQFF,TRBD1,TRBJ2-1,TRBV27,.
TGTGCCAGCAGCCGACAGGGGAGCACAGATACGCAGTATTTT,CASSRQGSTDTQYF,TRBD1,TRBJ2-3,TRBV11-2,.